One sample yielded the 30 T cell receptor beta chains listed below, sequenced in a study of T cells after yellow fever vaccination. MiXCR, applied by TCRdb to the 5' RACE reads, yields one record per CDR3 protein. The sample carries just under 600,000 distinct CDR3 sequences, roughly 14% recorded once. Here the sequenced sample was PBMCs, taken on the day of the yellow fever booster vaccination. These receptors all stem from a man aged 30 to 39 who received the YFV17D yellow fever vaccine.

In this sample, this clonotype turned up many times. This chain uses TRBV18 with TRBJ2-2; no reliable D call. The V and J ends lost 2 bases and 0 bases respectively, with 4 bases between them. The CDR3 has 14 residues. Germline V gene sequence: CDR1 KGHSH, CDR2 LQKENI. CDR3 in amino acids: CASSPTANTGELFF. For the CDR3, the DNA is TGTGCCAGCTCACCAACAGCGAACACCGGGGAGCTGTTTTTT.

This clonotype was counted between two and nine times. The genes are TRBV4-3 and TRBJ2-7; 11 nucleotides line up with TRBD2. CDR3 length: 18 amino acids. V was clipped by 3 bases and J by 2 bases; unmatched bases: 12. Germline V gene sequence: CDR1 LGHNA, CDR2 YSLEER. The CDR3 sequence: CASSQEGTSGGKTYEQYF. For the CDR3, the DNA is TGCGCCAGCAGCCAGGAAGGGACTAGCGGAGGAAAGACCTACGAGCAGTACTTC.

This clonotype was detected only a few times. The rearrangement links TRBV18 to TRBJ2-1, with 9 bases lining up with TRBD2. The trim removed 3 bases at V and 5 bases at J, leaving 2 bases unmatched. Germline CDR1 is KGHSH and CDR2 is LQKENI. This CDR3 has 14 residues. The CDR3 DNA follows: TGTGCCAGCTCACCCGCGGGAGGGAACAATGAGCAGTTCTTC. Translation gives CASSPAGGNNEQFF.

A few counts support this clonotype. The rearrangement links TRBV29-1 to TRBJ2-3; TRBD2 matches at 7 bases. V shed 3 bases, J shed 0 bases, and the junction held 3 bases outside the gene matches. Germline CDR1 and CDR2: SQVTM and ANQGSEA. The CDR3 sequence is 14 residues long. The CDR3 spells CSVEGGYSTDTQYF. CDR3 bases: TGCAGCGTTGAGGGGGGGTACAGCACAGATACGCAGTATTTT.

The chain uses TRBV25-1 and TRBJ1-1; 7 nucleotides match TRBD1. V was clipped by 1 base and J by 10 bases; unmatched bases: 21. Germline lookup yields CDR1 MGHDK and CDR2 SYGVNS. This CDR3 is built from 18 residues. CDR3 sequence (DNA): TGTGCCAGCAGTGAATTATCCGGAGTAGACAGGGCCGGATACCGAGCTTTCTTT. This sequence encodes CASSELSGVDRAGYRAFF.

The gene calls are TRBV27 and TRBJ2-7; D may correspond to TRBD1 or TRBD2 (5 bases each). Between the trimmed V and J ends, which lost 2 bases and 4 bases, there was a span of 15 bases. The CDR3 sequence is 15 residues long. The germline V gene encodes CDR1 MNHEY and CDR2 SMNVEV (reference sequence). This CDR3 reads CASSLGDGPGYEQYF. The CDR3 DNA sequence: TGTGCCAGCAGTTTAGGGGACGGGCCGGGGTACGAGCAGTACTTC.

This clonotype has a handful of counts. The V and J genes are TRBV11-3 and TRBJ2-1, with 8 bases lining up with TRBD2. With 0 bases clipped from V and 7 bases from J, the junction kept 5 bases outside the gene matches. CDR3 length: 15 amino acids. From germline, CDR1 is SGHNT and CDR2 YENEEA. The CDR3 nucleotides read TGTGCCAGCAGCTTAGACGAGCGGGAGTGGAATGAGCAGTTCTTC. Translation gives CASSLDEREWNEQFF. The complete variable domain, with remaining parts taken from reference TRBV11-3 and TRBJ2-1, reads EAGVVQSPRYKIIEKKQPVAFWCNPISGHNTLYWYLQNLGQGPELLIRYENEEAVDDSQLPKDRFSAERLKGVDSTLKIQPAELGDSAVYLCASSLDEREWNEQFFGPGTRLTVL.

The rearrangement uses TRBV23-1 and TRBJ2-7; 9 nucleotides match TRBD1. TRBV23-1 is annotated as an ORF whose role is uncertain. This CDR3 is 16 amino acids long. V lost 5 bases to trimming and J lost 6 bases; unmatched junction nucleotides: 14. Here the CDR3 DNA reads TGCGCCAGCAGTTCTGAATGGGGGACAGGGAAGTTCGAGCAGTACTTC. It encodes CASSSEWGTGKFEQYF.

The rearrangement links TRBV27 to TRBJ2-5, with D unresolved. The CDR3 loop spans 14 amino acids. Per the germline V gene, CDR1 is MNHEY and CDR2 is SMNVEV (reference sequence). V lost 5 bases and J 0 bases, leaving 10 bases between the germline ends. The CDR3 loop reads CASSVDGYQETQYF. In nucleotides, the CDR3 is TGTGCCAGCAGTGTCGACGGGTACCAAGAGACCCAGTACTTC.

This clonotype occurred a few times. For the CDR3, the DNA is TGTGCCAGCACCTTCCGACCTAGCGGAAATCAAGAGACCCAGTACTTC. Protein sequence: CASTFRPSGNQETQYF. This chain connects TRBV7-2 to TRBJ2-5, with TRBD2 matching over 7 bases. The V gene end was trimmed by 7 bases and the J gene end by 2 bases; junction bases not matched to a gene: 13. The CDR3 sequence is 16 residues long. Germline V gives CDR1 SGHTA, CDR2 FQGNSA.

This chain connects TRBV27 to TRBJ2-1, with D possibly being TRBD1 (6 bases). The germline V and J ends were trimmed by 5 bases and 8 bases, with 22 bases remaining between them. This CDR3 is built from 16 residues. Germline V gene data show CDR1 as MNHEY and CDR2 as SMNVEV (reference sequence). In DNA, the CDR3 is TGTGCCAGCAGTCTCCGGACAGTAGACTACAGCGATGAGCAGTTCTTC. Translated: CASSLRTVDYSDEQFF.

The V gene is TRBV19, the J gene TRBJ2-5, with unresolved D. The CDR3 has 14 amino acids. Germline-derived CDR1 and CDR2 are LNHDA and SQIVND (reference sequence). The germline V and J ends were trimmed by 2 bases and 5 bases, with 12 bases remaining between them. CDR3 amino acids: CASSIRGPHETQYF. CDR3 nucleotides: TGTGCCAGTAGTATACGCGGACCCCACGAGACCCAGTACTTC.

At least ten counts were recorded for this clonotype. The chain joins TRBV20-1 to TRBJ1-5; D might be TRBD1 (6 bases). Looked up from germline, CDR1 is DFQATT and CDR2 is SNEGSKA (reference sequence). The V end lost 1 base, the J end lost 9 bases, and 16 bases lay between the germline ends. There are 14 residues in the CDR3. The CDR3, as DNA: TGCAGTGCTAGAGGACAGGAGCCAGCGGGGCCCCAGCATTTT. This codes for CSARGQEPAGPQHF.

There are a few counts of this clonotype. J is TRBJ2-1 and V is TRBV6-2 or TRBV6-3, with TRBD2 matching 13 bases. V lost 6 bases and J lost 8; bases outside the gene matches: 7. CDR1 is MNHEY and CDR2 is SVGEGT in the germline V gene. The CDR3 has 15 residues. CDR3 DNA sequence: TGTGCCAGCAGCCTACTAGCGGGAGGGCAGGATGAGCAGTTCTTC. It codes for CASSLLAGGQDEQFF.

This clonotype was found a few times. V gene TRBV18 combines with J gene TRBJ2-7; D gene uncertain. The germline V gene has CDR1 KGHSH and CDR2 LQKENI. Trimming shortened V by 0 bases and J by 1 base, and 7 bases separated the two germline ends. This CDR3 comprises 14 residues. The chain's CDR3 is CASSPPRKSYEQYF. Here the CDR3 DNA reads TGTGCCAGCTCACCACCTAGGAAATCCTACGAGCAGTACTTC.

This sequence joins TRBV12-3 or TRBV12-4 and TRBJ2-7, with TRBD1 matching over 11 bases. V was clipped by 4 bases and J by 6 bases; unmatched bases: 5. The CDR3 loop spans 14 amino acids. The CDR3 nucleotides read TGTGCCAGCAGTTGGGGGGACAGGGGGTCCGAGCAGTACTTC. This encodes CASSWGDRGSEQYF.

J is TRBJ2-7 and V is TRBV11-2, with D perhaps matching TRBD1 (6 bases). The CDR3 is made up of 14 amino acids. With 5 bases removed from V and 4 bases from J, the gap between germline ends came to 15 bases. The germline V gene has CDR1 SGHAT and CDR2 FQNNGV. CDR3 residues: CASSPLGGRYEQYF. DNA for the CDR3: TGTGCCAGCAGCCCCCTAGGGGGAAGGTACGAGCAGTACTTC.

This CDR3 reads CASSSDEGQRTYEQYF. CDR3 nucleotide sequence: TGTGCCAGCAGTTCGGATGAGGGGCAGAGGACCTACGAGCAGTACTTC. The genes are TRBV6-5 and TRBJ2-7; D assignment may be TRBD1 or TRBD2 (5 bases each). Germline lookup yields CDR1 MNHEY and CDR2 SVGAGI. V lost 4 bases, J lost 2 bases, and 18 bases lay in between. There are 16 residues in the CDR3.

This clonotype appeared a few times. V is TRBV27 and J is TRBJ2-7, with 12 bases that match TRBD2. The V and J ends lost 10 bases and 4 bases, in that order; junction bases with no gene match: 5. CDR1 and CDR2 from the germline V gene are MNHEY and SMNVEV (reference sequence). The CDR3 length is 13 residues. DNA of the CDR3: TGTGCCACCCGACTAGCGGGAGTTTACGAGCAGTACTTC. Translation gives CATRLAGVYEQYF.

The genes are TRBV7-2 and TRBJ2-3, with D possibly being TRBD2 (6 bases). Trimming took off 3 bases at V and 0 bases at J, with 13 bases between the two ends. Germline V gene lookup returns CDR1 SGHTA and CDR2 FQGNSA. This CDR3 is built from 16 residues. As DNA, the CDR3 is TGTGCCAGCAGCTTCTGGGCGGGACCAAGCACAGATACGCAGTATTTT. This translates into CASSFWAGPSTDTQYF.

This clonotype occurred a few times. V gene TRBV6-2 or TRBV6-3 combines with J gene TRBJ2-7; D remains unclear. V was cut by 6 bases and J by 3 bases, with 12 bases left in between. The CDR3 spans 13 residues. CDR1 MNHEY and CDR2 SVGEGT come from the germline V gene. CDR3 coding DNA: TGTGCCAGCAGAAAACAGAGCCTCTACGAGCAGTACTTC. Its protein product is CASRKQSLYEQYF.

The chain is built from TRBV5-1 and TRBJ2-5; 9 nucleotides align to TRBD1. The CDR3 is made up of 14 amino acids. Per the germline V gene, CDR1 is SGHRS and CDR2 is YFSETQ. J gave up 4 bases and V 4 bases, and 5 bases lay outside the gene matches. CDR3 DNA sequence: TGCGCCAGCAGCGAGCAACAGGGGGCAGAGACCCAGTACTTC. It yields the protein CASSEQQGAETQYF.

The chain carries TRBV2 and TRBJ2-5, with TRBD1 matching 8 bases. This CDR3 is 15 amino acids long. Trimming took 3 bases from V and 5 from J; bases not matched to a gene: 8. CDR1 is SNHLY and CDR2 is FYNNEI in the germline V gene. In DNA, the CDR3 is TGTGCCAGCAGTGACAGGGGGCGCCGGGGGGAGACCCAGTACTTC. It encodes CASSDRGRRGETQYF.

Ten or more counts support this clonotype. V gene TRBV20-1 combines with J gene TRBJ2-3; D may be TRBD2 (5 bases). Germline V gives CDR1 DFQATT, CDR2 SNEGSKA (reference sequence). The CDR3 is made up of 13 amino acids. V lost 3 bases, J lost 1 base, and 8 bases lay in between. The DNA for the CDR3 is TGCAGTGCTAGGGGTAGCGGCACAGATACGCAGTATTTT. Its translation: CSARGSGTDTQYF.

The gene calls are TRBV4-3 and TRBJ1-5, with D unresolved. The V end lost 0 bases, the J end lost 4 bases, and 13 bases lay between the germline ends. Germline assignment: CDR1 LGHNA and CDR2 YSLEER. The CDR3 has 16 residues. CDR3 in DNA: TGCGCCAGCAGCCAAGACCGGGTTAGGAGAAATCAGCCCCAGCATTTT. Its translation is CASSQDRVRRNQPQHF.

This clonotype was observed a few times. The chain recombines TRBV2 with TRBJ1-5, with D perhaps TRBD1 (6 bases). The CDR3 spans 15 residues. Germline loops: CDR1 SNHLY, CDR2 FYNNEI. V shed 3 bases and J shed 7 bases, with 16 bases lying between them. The CDR3 region is CASSEGRGTYQPQHF. In nucleotides, the CDR3 is TGTGCCAGCAGTGAGGGCAGGGGCACGTACCAGCCCCAGCATTTT.

This clonotype came up many times. The rearrangement links TRBV5-1 to TRBJ1-1; a weak D match, TRBD1 (5 bases). V lost 6 bases and J 6 bases, leaving 9 bases between the germline ends. The CDR3 has 11 residues. Per the germline V gene, CDR1 is SGHRS and CDR2 is YFSETQ. The CDR3 DNA reads as TGCGCCAGCAAAGAGGGGTCTGAAGCTTTCTTT. It is translated as CASKEGSEAFF.

This clonotype was observed a handful of times. V gene TRBV4-3 combines with J gene TRBJ1-6, with D tentatively TRBD1 (6 bases). Per the germline V gene, CDR1 is LGHNA and CDR2 is YSLEER. This CDR3 has 14 residues. V lost 4 bases, J lost 13 bases, and 17 bases lay in between. CDR3 loop: CASSRLRGGLPLHF. The CDR3, as DNA: TGCGCCAGCAGCCGACTTAGGGGGGGCCTTCCCCTCCACTTT.

The V and J genes are TRBV18 and TRBJ2-1; D is unresolved. V gave up 2 bases and J gave up 0 bases, with 5 bases separating them. The CDR3 contains 14 residues. Germline CDR1 KGHSH, CDR2 LQKENI. The CDR3 loop reads CASSPDVSYNEQFF. CDR3 nucleotides: TGTGCCAGCTCACCAGACGTCTCCTACAATGAGCAGTTCTTC.

The J gene is TRBJ2-2, the V gene TRBV24-1, with TRBD1 identical over 11 bases. J lost 4 bases, V lost 4 bases, and 4 bases had no gene match. The CDR3 totals 16 residues. Germline V gene data show CDR1 as KGHDR and CDR2 as SFDVKD. The CDR3 loop reads CATSEPGTGGTGELFF. In nucleotides, the CDR3 is TGTGCCACCAGTGAACCCGGGACAGGGGGCACCGGGGAGCTGTTTTTT.